What follows is one T cell receptor (beta chain) and its context. Its antigen remains unknown. With random hexamers, about 0.5 to 1 ug RNA was reverse transcribed. By means of immunoSEQ multiplex PCR, TCR beta CDR3 spanning 54 Vbeta and 13 Jbeta underwent amplification. MiXCR was run by TCRdb on the immunoSEQ multiplex PCR reads, yielding one entry per CDR3 protein. The sample consists of approximately 120,000 distinct CDR3 sequences, more than 80% of them appearing once. This sample is drawn from a study of CD8 T cells in Susac syndrome. General study results and limits: The study conceded that its TCR sequencing and HLA analysis involved relatively few individuals.

FACS was used to enrich TEMRA cells, whereas the CD8+ and CD4+ T cells were obtained by negative isolation. The length of the CDR3 is 15 residues. Trimming stripped 6 bases from V and 3 bases from J, with 12 bases between. CDR1 is SEHNR, CDR2 FQNEAQ, per germline (reference sequence). The chain links TRBV7-9 to TRBJ2-6; D may be TRBD2 (5 bases). What was sequenced was CD8+ T cells from PBMCs. This TCR was recovered from a human donor with multiple sclerosis. For the CDR3, the DNA is TGTGCCAGCAGTCACGTCGGGGTTGGGGCCAACGTCCTGACTTTC. Translation: CASSHVGVGANVLTF.